This record concerns one T cell receptor beta chain sequence. Its antigen is not identified. The entry originates in a study of a mutant IDH1 vaccine in newly diagnosed glioma. As for the study in general: The vaccination schedule gave patients eight doses in weeks 1, 3, 5, 7, 11, 15, 19 and 23. Vaccination followed radiotherapy alone by 4-6 weeks, or accompanied temozolomide cycles. Study-level points and caveats: Evidence of vaccine-induced immune responses was documented in roughly 93% of patients.

Clones were sequenced by immunoSEQ multiplex PCR, and TCRdb holds only the in-frame ones, with some missing. The data hold roughly 51,000 clones, with approximately 86% observed a single time. Time point described: week 5, during vaccination. In the vaccine, a single dose held 300 ug of the mutant IDH1 20-mer peptide, along with topical imiquimod. Those who donated had recent WHO grade 3 or 4 IDH1-mutant, ATRX-lost astrocytomas. CDR1 SNHLY and CDR2 FYNNEI come from the germline V gene. This CDR3 spans 12 amino acids. The TCR comes from a woman aged 18-29 years with glioma. Some clones in this sample may be carry-over from other donors' samples. This chain joins TRBV2 and TRBJ2-5; D call uncertain. Here the sequenced sample was PBMCs, taken from a glioma patient whose treatment included an IDH1 peptide vaccine. This chain's CDR3 is CVVTPSAETQYF. The CDR3 nucleotides read TGTGTCGTAACCCCTAGTGCAGAGACCCAGTACTTC.